This is a list of T cell receptor beta chains from one sample in a study of radiotherapy plus CTLA-4 blockade in lung cancer. Assay used: immunoSEQ multiplex PCR; TCRdb lists only in-frame clones, some missing. The data show about 60,000 clones, with about 72% seen just once and roughly 8% held by the top ten. The source was peripheral blood, collected from a patient treated with radiotherapy plus ipilimumab. Every receptor here comes from a human donor with non-small cell lung cancer whose response to radiotherapy plus ipilimumab could not be evaluated. Both conserved end residues are part of each CDR3. A D gene is named only where the DNA matches it firmly. Some rows mark clone size as missing; the rest say once, few, many or name a class of expanded clone.

TRBV2	many	TRBJ2-2	15	TRBD2	CASEGRESNTGELFF	TGTGCCAGCGAAGGGCGGGAGTCGAACACCGGGGAGCTGTTTTTT
TRBV6-5	-	TRBJ1-2	13	-	CASSRGANYGYTF	TGTGCCAGCAGTCGGGGGGCTAACTATGGCTACACCTTC
TRBV5-4	few	TRBJ2-5	13	-	CASSLVGEETQYF	TGTGCCAGCAGCTTGGTCGGGGAAGAGACCCAGTACTTC
TRBV6-1	-	TRBJ2-7	16	TRBD1	CASSEAVGQGAYEQYF	TGTGCCAGCAGTGAAGCGGTGGGACAGGGGGCTTACGAGCAGTACTTC
TRBV2	-	TRBJ2-7	15	TRBD2	CASGVAGGRKYEQYF	TGTGCCAGCGGAGTGGCGGGGGGTCGGAAGTACGAGCAGTACTTC
TRBV7-6	-	TRBJ1-4	15	TRBD1	CASSLFQGVGEKLFF	TGTGCCAGCAGCTTATTCCAGGGGGTTGGAGAAAAACTGTTTTTT
TRBV29-1	-	TRBJ1-5	11	-	CSVGGVAPQHF	TGCAGCGTTGGGGGGGTCGCGCCCCAGCATTTT
TRBV30	-	TRBJ1-2	15	TRBD1	CAWRIRGTANYGYTF	TGTGCCTGGAGGATCAGAGGGACAGCTAACTATGGCTACACCTTC
TRBV9	-	TRBJ2-7	14	TRBD2	CASSPRLAGDEQYF	TGTGCCAGCAGCCCCCGGCTAGCGGGGGACGAGCAGTACTTC
TRBV5-1	few	TRBJ1-6	13	-	CASRTGLNSPLHF	TGCGCCAGCAGGACAGGACTTAATTCACCCCTCCACTTT
TRBV27	-	TRBJ2-5	14	-	CASSLLGVQETQYF	TGTGCCAGCAGTTTACTAGGAGTACAAGAGACCCAGTACTTC
TRBV9	-	TRBJ1-1	15	TRBD1	CASSEAGQLDTEAFF	TGTGCCAGCAGCGAGGCGGGACAGCTAGACACTGAAGCTTTCTTT
TRBV2	-	TRBJ1-2	16	-	CASSDIGRGGTSGYTF	TGTGCCAGCAGTGATATAGGCAGGGGCGGCACTAGTGGCTACACCTTC
TRBV7-9	-	TRBJ1-1	13	-	CASSNSRNTEAFF	TGTGCCAGCAGCAACAGCCGGAACACTGAAGCTTTCTTT
TRBV28	-	TRBJ2-3	15	-	CASSQGGASTDTQYF	TGTGCCAGCAGCCAAGGGGGGGCTAGCACAGATACGCAGTATTTT
TRBV5-1	-	TRBJ2-1	18	-	CASSLAGAGASSYNEQFF	TGCGCCAGCAGCTTGGCCGGGGCGGGGGCTAGCTCCTACAATGAGCAGTTCTTC
TRBV19	-	TRBJ1-1	11	-	CASSMWGGAFF	TGTGCCAGTAGTATGTGGGGAGGAGCTTTCTTT